A selection of T cell receptor beta chains follows, all from one sample in a study of T cells after posttransplantation cyclophosphamide. The protocol was immunoSEQ multiplex PCR, while the TCRdb copy is restricted to in-frame clones and leaves out a portion. The sample carries fewer than 25,000 clones, less than 98% recorded once. Sequenced: naive CD4+ T cells sorted from PBMCs. The source of these receptors is a man aged 50-60 years in good health, CMV-negative, and a related stem cell transplant donor. Both conserved end residues are part of each CDR3.

V,CDR3
TRBV23-1,CASRTGVSSLYNEQFF
TRBV2,CASSYTGGEEKLFF
TRBV2,CASSVEEKLFF
TRBV18,CASSQGALTYEQYF
TRBV6-5,CASSYSLSEPPYEQYF
TRBV5-4,CASSLGGQETQYF
TRBV4-3,CASSRGQGYTEAFF
TRBV5-4,CASSFGVGVEGVYGYTF
TRBV18,CASSPGTQSNYGYTF
TRBV7-7,CASSLQWNTEAFF
TRBV5-4,CASPRGFTTRQGANSPLHF
TRBV7-2,CASSLQAGGPYEQYF
TRBV5-1,CASSSPKAQGLAGHYEQYF
TRBV20-1,CSAEGSYEQYF